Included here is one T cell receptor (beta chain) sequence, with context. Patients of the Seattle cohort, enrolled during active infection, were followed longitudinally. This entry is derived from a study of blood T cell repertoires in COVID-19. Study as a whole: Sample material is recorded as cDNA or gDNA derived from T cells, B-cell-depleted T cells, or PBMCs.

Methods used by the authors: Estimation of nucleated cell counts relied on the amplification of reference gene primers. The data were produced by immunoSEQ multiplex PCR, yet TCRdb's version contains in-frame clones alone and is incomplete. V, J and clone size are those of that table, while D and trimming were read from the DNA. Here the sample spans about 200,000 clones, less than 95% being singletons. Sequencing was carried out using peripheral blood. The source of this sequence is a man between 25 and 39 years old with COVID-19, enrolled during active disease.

CDR3 sequence reads: CASSPTPGNYNSPLHF. Here the CDR3 DNA reads TGTGCCAGCAGCCCGACTCCCGGGAACTATAATTCACCCCTCCACTTT. The J gene is TRBJ1-6, the V gene TRBV5-5; D ambiguous. There are 16 residues in the CDR3. Trimming stripped 4 bases from V and 3 bases from J, with 14 bases between. Germline V gene data show CDR1 as SGHKS and CDR2 as YYEKEE (reference sequence).